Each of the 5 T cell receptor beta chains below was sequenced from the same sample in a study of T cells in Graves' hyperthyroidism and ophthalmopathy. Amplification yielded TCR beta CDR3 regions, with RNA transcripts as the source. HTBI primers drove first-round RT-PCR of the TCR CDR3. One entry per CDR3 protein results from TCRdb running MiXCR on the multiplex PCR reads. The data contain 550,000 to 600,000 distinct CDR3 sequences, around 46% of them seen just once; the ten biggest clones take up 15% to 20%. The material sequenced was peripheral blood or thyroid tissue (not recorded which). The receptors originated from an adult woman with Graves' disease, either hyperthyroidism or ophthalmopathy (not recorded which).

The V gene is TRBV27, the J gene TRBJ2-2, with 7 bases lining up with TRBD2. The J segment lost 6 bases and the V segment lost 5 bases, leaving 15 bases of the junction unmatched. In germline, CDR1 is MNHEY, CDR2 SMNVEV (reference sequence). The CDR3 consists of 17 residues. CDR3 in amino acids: CASSPHGRALDAGELFF. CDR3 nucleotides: TGTGCCAGCAGTCCCCATGGGAGGGCTCTGGACGCCGGGGAGCTGTTTTTT.

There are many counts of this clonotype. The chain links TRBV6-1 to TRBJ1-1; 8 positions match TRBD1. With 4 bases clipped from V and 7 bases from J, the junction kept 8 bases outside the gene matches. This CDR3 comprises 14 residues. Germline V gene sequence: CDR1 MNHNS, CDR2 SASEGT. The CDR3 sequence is CASSGTSGGFEAFF. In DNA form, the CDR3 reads TGTGCCAGCAGTGGTACTTCAGGGGGCTTTGAAGCTTTCTTT.

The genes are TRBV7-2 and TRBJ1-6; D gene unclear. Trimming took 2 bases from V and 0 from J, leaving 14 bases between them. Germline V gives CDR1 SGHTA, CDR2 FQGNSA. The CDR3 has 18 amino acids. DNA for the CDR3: TGTGCCAGCAGCTTAAAGGCACTCCCGAGCTCCTATAATTCACCCCTCCACTTT. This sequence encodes CASSLKALPSSYNSPLHF. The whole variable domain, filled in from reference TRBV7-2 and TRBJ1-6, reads GAGVSQSPSNKVTEKGKDVELRCDPISGHTALYWYRQSLGQGLEFLIYFQGNSAPDKSGLPSDRFSAERTGGSVSTLTIQRTQQEDSAVYLCASSLKALPSSYNSPLHFGNGTRLTVT.

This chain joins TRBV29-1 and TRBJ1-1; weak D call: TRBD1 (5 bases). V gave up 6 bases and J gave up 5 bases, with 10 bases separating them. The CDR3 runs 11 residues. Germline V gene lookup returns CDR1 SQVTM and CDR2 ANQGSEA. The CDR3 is CSVTRDTEAFF. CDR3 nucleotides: TGCAGCGTCACCAGGGATACTGAAGCTTTCTTT. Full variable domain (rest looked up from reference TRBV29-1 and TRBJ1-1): SAVISQKPSRDICQRGTSLTIQCQVDSQVTMMFWYRQQPGQSLTLIATANQGSEATYESGFVIDKFPISRPNLTFSTLTVSNMSPEDSSIYLCSVTRDTEAFFGQGTRLTVV.

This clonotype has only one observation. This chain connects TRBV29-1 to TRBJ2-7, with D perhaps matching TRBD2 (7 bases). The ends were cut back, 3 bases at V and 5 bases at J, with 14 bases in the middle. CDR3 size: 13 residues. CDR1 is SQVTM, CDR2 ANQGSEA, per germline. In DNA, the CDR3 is TGCAGCGTTGAGAGGGGGGGGGCTCACGAGCAGTACTTC. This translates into CSVERGGAHEQYF.